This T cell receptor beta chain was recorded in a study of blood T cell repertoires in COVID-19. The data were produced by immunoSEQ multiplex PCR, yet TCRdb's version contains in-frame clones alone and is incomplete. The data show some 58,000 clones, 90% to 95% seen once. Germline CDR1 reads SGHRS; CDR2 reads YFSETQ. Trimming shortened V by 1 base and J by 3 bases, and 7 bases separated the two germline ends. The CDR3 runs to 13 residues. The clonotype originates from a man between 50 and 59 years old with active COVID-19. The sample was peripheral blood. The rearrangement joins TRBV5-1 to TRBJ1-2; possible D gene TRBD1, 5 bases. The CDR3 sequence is CASSLQGDYGYTF. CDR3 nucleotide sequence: TGCGCCAGCAGCTTGCAAGGGGACTATGGCTACACCTTC.